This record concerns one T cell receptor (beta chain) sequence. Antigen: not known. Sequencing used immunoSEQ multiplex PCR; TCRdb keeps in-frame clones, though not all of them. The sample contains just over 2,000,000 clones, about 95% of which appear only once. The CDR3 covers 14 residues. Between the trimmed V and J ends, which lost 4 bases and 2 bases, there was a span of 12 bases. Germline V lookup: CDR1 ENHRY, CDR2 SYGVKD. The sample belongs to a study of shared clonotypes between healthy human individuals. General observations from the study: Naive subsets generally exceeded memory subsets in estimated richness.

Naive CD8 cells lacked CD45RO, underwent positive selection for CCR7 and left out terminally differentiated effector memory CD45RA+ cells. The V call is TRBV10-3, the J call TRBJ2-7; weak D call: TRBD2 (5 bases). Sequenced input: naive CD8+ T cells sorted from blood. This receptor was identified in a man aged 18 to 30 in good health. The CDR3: CAISALGVAYEQYF. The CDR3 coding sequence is TGTGCCATCAGTGCTTTGGGAGTAGCCTACGAGCAGTACTTC.